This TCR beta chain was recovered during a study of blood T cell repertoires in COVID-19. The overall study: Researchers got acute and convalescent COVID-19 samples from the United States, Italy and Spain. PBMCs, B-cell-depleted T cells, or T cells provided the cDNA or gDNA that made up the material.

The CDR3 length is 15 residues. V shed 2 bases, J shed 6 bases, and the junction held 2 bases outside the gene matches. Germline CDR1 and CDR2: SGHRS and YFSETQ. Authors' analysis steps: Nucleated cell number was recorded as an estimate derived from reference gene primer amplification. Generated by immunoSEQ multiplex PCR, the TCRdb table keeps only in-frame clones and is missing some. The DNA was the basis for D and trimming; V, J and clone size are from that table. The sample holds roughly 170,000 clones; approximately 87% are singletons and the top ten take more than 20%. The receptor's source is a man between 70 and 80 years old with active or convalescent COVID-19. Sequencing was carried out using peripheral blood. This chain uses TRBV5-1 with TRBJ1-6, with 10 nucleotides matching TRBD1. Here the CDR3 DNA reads TGCGCCAGCAGCTTAGGACAGGGGGTTAATTCACCCCTCCACTTT. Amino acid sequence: CASSLGQGVNSPLHF.